These 26 T cell receptor beta chains were all obtained from the same sample, sequenced in a study of CD8 T cells in Susac syndrome. With random hexamers, roughly 0.5 to 1 ug RNA was reverse transcribed. MiXCR, run by TCRdb on the immunoSEQ multiplex PCR reads, gives a single entry per CDR3 protein. The sample holds 110,000 to 150,000 distinct CDR3 sequences; around 95% are singletons and the top ten take around 0.08%. The material sequenced was CD4+ T cells from PBMCs. These receptors all stem from a human donor with Susac syndrome.

The gene calls are TRBV5-6 and TRBJ2-3, with D possibly being TRBD1 (6 bases). Germline values: CDR1 SGHDT, CDR2 YYEEEE. This CDR3 comprises 15 residues. V was shortened by 3 bases and J by 8 bases, with 19 bases between the two germline ends. In DNA form, the CDR3 reads TGTGCCAGCAGCTCCGGGACAATGATGTCGGGTACGCAGTATTTT. Translated, it gives CASSSGTMMSGTQYF.

The rearrangement uses TRBV28 and TRBJ1-1, with 7 nucleotides matching TRBD1. The germline gives CDR1 MDHEN, CDR2 SYDVKM. The CDR3 is made up of 13 amino acids. Trimming cost V 8 bases and J 3 bases; bases outside gene matches: 6. CDR3 sequence reads: CASRPGGYTEAFF. DNA of the CDR3: TGTGCCAGCCGTCCAGGGGGGTACACTGAAGCTTTCTTT.

This rearrangement joins TRBV7-8 to TRBJ2-4, with D unresolved. The CDR3 extends over 18 amino acids. Germline V CDR1 and CDR2: SGHVS, FQNEAQ. V gave up 3 bases and J gave up 3 bases, with 21 bases separating them. The CDR3 DNA is TGTGCCAGCAGCTTCTCATTCATCCCGATTCATATCAAAAACATTCAGTACTTC. The encoded protein is CASSFSFIPIHIKNIQYF. The variable domain in full, with the rest retrieved from reference TRBV7-8 and TRBJ2-4, is GAGVSQSPRYKVAKRGQDVALRCDPISGHVSLFWYQQALGQGPEFLTYFQNEAQLDKSGLPSDRFFAERPEGSVSTLKIQRTQQEDSAVYLCASSFSFIPIHIKNIQYFGAGTRLSVL.

The genes are TRBV28 and TRBJ1-4, with D hard to call. Trimming pared 3 bases from V and 8 bases from J, leaving 13 bases between. Germline V gene sequence: CDR1 MDHEN, CDR2 SYDVKM. The CDR3 has 14 residues. CDR3 in amino acids: CASSFINREEKLFF. CDR3 nucleotides: TGTGCCAGCAGTTTTATAAACCGGGAAGAAAAACTGTTTTTT.

The chain joins TRBV20-1 to TRBJ2-7; D may be TRBD1 (7 bases). The length of the CDR3 is 14 residues. V lost 7 bases and J 7 bases, leaving 23 bases between the germline ends. Germline V lookup: CDR1 DFQATT, CDR2 SNEGSKA (reference sequence). CDR3 sequence (DNA): TGCAGTGTTTCCCGGGACTCTATCAGGGGGGAGCAGTACTTC. This encodes CSVSRDSIRGEQYF.

The V gene is TRBV29-1, the J gene TRBJ1-3; D is possibly TRBD1 (5 bases). Trimming shortened V by 3 bases and J by 4 bases, and 16 bases separated the two germline ends. The CDR3 runs 15 residues. Germline values: CDR1 SQVTM, CDR2 ANQGSEA. CDR3 protein: CSVETARASGNTIYF. CDR3 bases: TGCAGCGTTGAGACAGCGCGGGCATCCGGAAACACCATATATTTT. The whole variable domain, filled in from reference TRBV29-1 and TRBJ1-3, reads SAVISQKPSRDICQRGTSLTIQCQVDSQVTMMFWYRQQPGQSLTLIATANQGSEATYESGFVIDKFPISRPNLTFSTLTVSNMSPEDSSIYLCSVETARASGNTIYFGEGSWLTVV.

The chain recombines TRBV18 with TRBJ2-5, with D perhaps being TRBD1 or TRBD2 (6 bases each). This CDR3 is 14 amino acids long. CDR1 and CDR2 from the germline V gene are KGHSH and LQKENI. V gave up 0 bases and J gave up 5 bases, with 10 bases separating them. The CDR3 protein is CASSPPWRGETQYF. CDR3 DNA sequence: TGTGCCAGCTCACCACCGTGGAGGGGGGAGACCCAGTACTTC.

The V gene is TRBV20-1, the J gene TRBJ1-2; D is perhaps TRBD1 (5 bases). V lost 8 bases and J 2 bases, leaving 15 bases between the germline ends. Germline CDR1 DFQATT, CDR2 SNEGSKA (reference sequence). The CDR3 consists of 13 residues. CDR3 protein: CSSPGTGNYGYTF. DNA of the CDR3: TGCAGTTCGCCCGGGACGGGGAACTATGGCTACACCTTC.

The chain couples TRBV12-3 or TRBV12-4 to TRBJ2-3; 8 bases map to TRBD2. This CDR3 has 14 residues. J lost 5 bases, V lost 7 bases, and 8 bases had no gene match. The CDR3 DNA is TGTGCCAGCACACCGGGACTAGACTTAGATACGCAGTATTTT. Translation: CASTPGLDLDTQYF.

The chain is built from TRBV7-9 and TRBJ1-2; 9 bases are shared with TRBD1. J lost 8 bases, V lost 5 bases, and 12 bases had no gene match. Germline CDR1 SEHNR, CDR2 FQNEAQ (reference sequence). The CDR3 has 15 amino acids. Here the CDR3 reads CASSPPGQGQWGYTF. The CDR3, as DNA: TGTGCCAGCAGCCCCCCCGGACAGGGGCAGTGGGGCTACACCTTC.

This clonotype was counted a single time. Written as DNA, the CDR3 is TGCGCCAGCAGTCACTCCACGGACAGGGAGGCTCGTAGCAATCAGCCCCAGCATTTT. Protein: CASSHSTDREARSNQPQHF. V usage is TRBV23-1 and J usage is TRBJ1-5, with 8 bases that match TRBD1. Being an ORF, TRBV23-1 has a function that is uncertain. J lost 0 bases, V lost 3 bases, and 13 bases had no gene match. The length of the CDR3 is 19 residues.

The rearrangement uses TRBV29-1 and TRBJ2-5; TRBD1 aligns across 12 bases. The germline CDR1 and CDR2 sequences are SQVTM and ANQGSEA. The CDR3 contains 14 residues. After removal of 7 bases from V and 4 bases from J, the junction contained 7 bases not matched to a gene. The CDR3 bases are TGCAGCGCCACACGGGACAGGGGGCGAGAGACCCAGTACTTC. As protein: CSATRDRGRETQYF.

This chain connects TRBV3-1 to TRBJ2-3, with D possibly being TRBD2 (5 bases). Trimming left V 1 base short and J 4 bases short, with 12 bases between. This CDR3 is built from 15 residues. Germline CDR1 LGHDT, CDR2 YNNKEL (reference sequence). The CDR3: CASSQVYGESDTQYF. The CDR3 nucleotides read TGTGCCAGCAGCCAAGTTTACGGGGAATCAGATACGCAGTATTTT.

This clonotype was seen just once. The rearrangement joins TRBV6-5 to TRBJ2-2; the D gene is possibly TRBD1 (6 bases). The CDR3 has 15 amino acids. In germline, CDR1 is MNHEY, CDR2 SVGAGI. The V and J ends lost 11 bases and 2 bases respectively, with 18 bases between them. The CDR3 nucleotides read TGTGCCTCGCGGCGGCAGGGGCAAAACACCGGGGAGCTGTTTTTT. Translation gives CASRRQGQNTGELFF.

This chain joins TRBV12-3 or TRBV12-4 and TRBJ2-3; unclear D gene. V shed 1 base and J shed 6 bases, with 11 bases lying between them. The CDR3 spans 14 residues. The CDR3 region is CASSLGPTTDTQYF. CDR3 nucleotides: TGTGCCAGCAGTTTAGGGCCAACTACGGATACGCAGTATTTT.

V usage is TRBV25-1 and J usage is TRBJ1-5; D is unclear. Germline CDR1 is MGHDK and CDR2 is SYGVNS. V lost 7 bases and J 7 bases, leaving 5 bases between the germline ends. The CDR3 is 10 residues long. CDR3 sequence reads: CASKVQPQHF. Written as DNA, the CDR3 is TGTGCCAGCAAGGTACAGCCCCAGCATTTT.

This clonotype occurred once. The V call is TRBV11-2, the J call TRBJ1-1; maybe TRBD1 (5 bases). Germline CDR1 and CDR2: SGHAT and FQNNGV. The CDR3 spans 15 residues. With 0 bases removed from V and 7 bases from J, the gap between germline ends came to 15 bases. CDR3 sequence reads: CASSLDLRGRVEAFF. DNA of the CDR3: TGTGCCAGCAGCTTAGATCTAAGAGGCAGGGTTGAAGCTTTCTTT.

The chain combines TRBV4-1 with TRBJ1-1, with D possibly matching TRBD1 (6 bases). Germline CDR1 is MGHRA and CDR2 is YSYEKL. The CDR3 loop spans 16 amino acids. V lost 3 bases and J 3 bases, leaving 17 bases between the germline ends. Here the CDR3 DNA reads TGCGCCAGCAGCCACCGGCATTGGGGGGCTGACACTGAAGCTTTCTTT. This sequence encodes CASSHRHWGADTEAFF.

The V and J genes are TRBV20-1 and TRBJ2-7; 14 bases line up with TRBD2. Germline trimming cut 6 bases from V and 5 bases from J; bases unmatched to any gene: 6. The CDR3 covers 14 residues. The germline CDR1 and CDR2 sequences are DFQATT and SNEGSKA (reference sequence). This chain's CDR3 is CSAGTSGSWDEQYF. The DNA for the CDR3 is TGCAGTGCCGGGACTAGCGGGAGTTGGGACGAGCAGTACTTC.

This chain connects TRBV20-1 to TRBJ1-1; no definite D call. Looked up from germline, CDR1 is DFQATT and CDR2 is SNEGSKA (reference sequence). This CDR3 has 11 residues. V was trimmed by 6 bases and J by 5 bases, leaving 10 bases between them. The CDR3 region has the DNA TGCAGTGCCCATTGGAGTACTGAAGCTTTCTTT. Translation gives CSAHWSTEAFF.

The rearrangement joins TRBV19 to TRBJ2-7, with D possibly being TRBD2 (6 bases). The CDR3 loop spans 15 amino acids. V was cut by 5 bases and J by 0 bases, with 14 bases left in between. Germline CDR1 LNHDA, CDR2 SQIVND (reference sequence). CDR3 sequence reads: CASSQTPGLSYEQYF. DNA for the CDR3: TGTGCCAGTAGTCAGACACCGGGACTCTCCTACGAGCAGTACTTC. Complete variable domain (other parts from reference TRBV19 and TRBJ2-7): DGGITQSPKYLFRKEGQNVTLSCEQNLNHDAMYWYRQDPGQGLRLIYYSQIVNDFQKGDIAEGYSVSREKKESFPLTVTSAQKNPTAFYLCASSQTPGLSYEQYFGPGTRLTVT.

The J gene is TRBJ2-5, the V gene TRBV5-1, with D possibly being TRBD2 (5 bases). Germline V CDR1 and CDR2: SGHRS, YFSETQ. The V end was cut by 4 bases, the J end by 0 bases, with 19 bases between. The CDR3 totals 17 residues. The CDR3 loop is CASSRSPRGLNQETQYF. The CDR3 nucleotides are TGCGCCAGCAGCCGTTCCCCTCGTGGACTCAACCAAGAGACCCAGTACTTC.

This clonotype has a single count. The V call is TRBV28, the J call TRBJ2-5; possible D gene TRBD2, 5 bases. V was shortened by 7 bases and J by 6 bases, with 18 bases between the two germline ends. The CDR3 is 14 residues long. Germline V gene sequence: CDR1 MDHEN, CDR2 SYDVKM. The CDR3 bases are TGTGCCAGCACAGAAGGAGGCGGTTGGAAGACCCAGTACTTC. This sequence encodes CASTEGGGWKTQYF. Based on the CDR3 plus reference TRBV28 and TRBJ2-5, the full variable domain is DVKVTQSSRYLVKRTGEKVFLECVQDMDHENMFWYRQDPGLGLRLIYFSYDVKMKEKGDIPEGYSVSREKKERFSLILESASTNQTSMYLCASTEGGGWKTQYFGPGTRLLVL.

The V gene is TRBV20-1, the J gene TRBJ2-5, with 7 bases lining up with TRBD1. This CDR3 has 14 residues. Trimming took 6 bases from V and 5 from J; bases not matched to a gene: 12. CDR1 is DFQATT, CDR2 SNEGSKA, per germline (reference sequence). In DNA form, the CDR3 reads TGCAGTGCCCCACGTCAGGGGGAGAGGGAGACCCAGTACTTC. Its protein is CSAPRQGERETQYF.

This clonotype was observed a single time. This sequence joins TRBV20-1 and TRBJ2-1; 8 bases are a match to TRBD2. This CDR3 has 15 amino acids. The trim removed 3 bases at V and 5 bases at J, leaving 9 bases unmatched. Germline-derived CDR1 and CDR2 are DFQATT and SNEGSKA (reference sequence). CDR3 amino acids: CSARDGAGVDNEQFF. The DNA of the CDR3 is TGCAGTGCTAGGGATGGAGCGGGGGTCGACAATGAGCAGTTCTTC.

V is TRBV7-3 and J is TRBJ1-1; D uncertain. The CDR3 totals 15 residues. V lost 1 base and J lost 0, with 9 bases in between. In germline, CDR1 is SGHTA, CDR2 FQGTGA. DNA of the CDR3: TGTGCCAGCAGCTTAAACCGTTTAATGAACACTGAAGCTTTCTTT. Translated: CASSLNRLMNTEAFF.